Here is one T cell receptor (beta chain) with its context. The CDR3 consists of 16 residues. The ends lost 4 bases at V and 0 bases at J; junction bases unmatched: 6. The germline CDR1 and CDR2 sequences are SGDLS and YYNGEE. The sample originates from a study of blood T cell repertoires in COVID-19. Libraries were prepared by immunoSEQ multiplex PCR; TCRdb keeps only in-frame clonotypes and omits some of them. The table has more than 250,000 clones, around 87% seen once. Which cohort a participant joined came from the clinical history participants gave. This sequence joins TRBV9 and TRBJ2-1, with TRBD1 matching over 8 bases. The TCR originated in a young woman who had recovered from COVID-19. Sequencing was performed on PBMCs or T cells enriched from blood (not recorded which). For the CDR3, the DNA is TGTGCCAGCAGCCTCCAGGGGGCCAGCTCCTACAATGAGCAGTTCTTC. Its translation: CASSLQGASSYNEQFF.